A selection of T cell receptor beta chains follows, all from one sample in a study of T cell repertoires in cytomegalovirus infection. MiXCR was run by TCRdb on the reads, yielding one entry per CDR3 protein. The table shows about 920,000 distinct CDR3 sequences, with around 32% occurring only once. Antigens of these TCRs are unknown. Material: cultured CD8+ T cells from PBMCs, obtained from culture after CMV antigen stimulation. The receptors were sampled from a human donor in good health (CMV status not recorded). Some clones in this sample may be carry-over from other donors' samples. The CDR3 runs from the conserved cysteine through the conserved F or W.

CDR3aa,j_gene,v_gene
CASRLSAVLAGDQETQYF,TRBJ2-5,TRBV5-4
CAISAQGRLRDEQYF,TRBJ2-7,TRBV10-3
CASSQQGAQETQYF,TRBJ2-5,TRBV12-3/TRBV12-4
CAIKAEGNTEAFF,TRBJ1-1,TRBV10-3
CSVEKGQGGGYTF,TRBJ1-2,TRBV29-1
CASSQGDSNYGYTF,TRBJ1-2,TRBV4-1
CASSSATSGGSTGELFF,TRBJ2-2,TRBV7-2
CVSSKRATNTEAFF,TRBJ1-1,TRBV6-1
CASSTDGNNQPQHF,TRBJ1-5,TRBV12-3/TRBV12-4
CASSILEEGIGKPQHF,TRBJ1-5,TRBV28
CASSSDPGPGNTEAFF,TRBJ1-1,TRBV7-8
CASSRRGTYNEQFF,TRBJ2-1,TRBV19
CASSFTGVGNTEAFF,TRBJ1-1,TRBV12-3/TRBV12-4
CASSPQGLGWNEQFF,TRBJ2-1,TRBV7-6
CASSTGPKHNEQFF,TRBJ2-1,TRBV19
CAIRGLAEDYEQYF,TRBJ2-7,TRBV6-2/TRBV6-3
CSARKRNEQYF,TRBJ2-7,TRBV29-1
CASSLTDRMGYEQYF,TRBJ2-7,TRBV7-9
CAGGVAGVSNTGELFF,TRBJ2-2,TRBV6-6
CASKYMLNTEAFF,TRBJ1-1,TRBV6-1
CASGGGVLNEQFF,TRBJ2-1,TRBV12-5
CASESNTGELFF,TRBJ2-2,TRBV27